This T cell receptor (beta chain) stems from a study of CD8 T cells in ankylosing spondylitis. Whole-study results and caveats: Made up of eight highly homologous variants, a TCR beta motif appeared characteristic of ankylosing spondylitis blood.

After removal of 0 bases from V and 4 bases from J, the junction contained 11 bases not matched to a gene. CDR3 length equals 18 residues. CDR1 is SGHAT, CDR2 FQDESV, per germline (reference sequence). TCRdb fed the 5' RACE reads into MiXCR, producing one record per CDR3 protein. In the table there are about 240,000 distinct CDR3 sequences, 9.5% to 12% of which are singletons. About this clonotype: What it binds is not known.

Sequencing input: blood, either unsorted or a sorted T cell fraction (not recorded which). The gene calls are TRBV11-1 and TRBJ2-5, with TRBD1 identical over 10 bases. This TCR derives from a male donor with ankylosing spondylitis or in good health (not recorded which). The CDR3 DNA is TGTGCCAGCAGCTTAGCCCCACCGGGACAGGGGCGAGGAGAGACCCAGTACTTC. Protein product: CASSLAPPGQGRGETQYF.